This is a list of T cell receptor beta chains from one sample in a study of blood T cell repertoires in COVID-19. Only in-frame clones appear in the TCRdb table, and some are missing; sequencing was by immunoSEQ multiplex PCR. There are roughly 45,000 clones in the sample; about 89% occur only once, and around 0.4% lies in the top ten. Sequencing was performed on peripheral blood. Receptors were obtained from a human donor in a cohort sampled during active COVID-19. The CDR3 runs from the conserved cysteine through the conserved F or W. D genes are given only for firm matches. Only some rows state a clone size, as once, few, many or a class for expanded clones.

d_call,clone_size,v_call,j_call,cdr3_nt,cdr3_aa
.,.,TRBV29-1,TRBJ2-7,TGCAGCGTGGACCAGGACGGGACCTACGAGCAGTACTTC,CSVDQDGTYEQYF
.,.,TRBV18,TRBJ1-1,TGTGCCAGCTCACCGTCCGGGGAGGCTGAAGCTTTCTTT,CASSPSGEAEAFF
TRBD1,.,TRBV6-2/TRBV6-3,TRBJ1-2,TGTGCCAGCAGTTCCCCCGGGACAGGGGGCTATGGCTACACCTTC,CASSSPGTGGYGYTF
.,.,TRBV7-8,TRBJ2-7,TGTGCCAGCAGCTTATCCGTCTACGAGCAGTACTTC,CASSLSVYEQYF
TRBD1,.,TRBV5-1,TRBJ2-7,TGCGCCAGCAGCTTAGGACAGGGGATGTACGAGCAGTACTTC,CASSLGQGMYEQYF
TRBD2,.,TRBV6-5,TRBJ2-7,TGTGCCAGCGGGAGCGGGGGGCGGGCCTACGAGCAGTACTTC,CASGSGGRAYEQYF
.,.,TRBV12-3/TRBV12-4,TRBJ1-2,TGTGCCAGCACCAAGGGGGGGATCTATGGCTACACCTTC,CASTKGGIYGYTF
.,.,TRBV7-8,TRBJ2-6,TGTGCCAGCAGCCCTAGGTTCACTGGGGCCAACGTCCTGACTTTC,CASSPRFTGANVLTF
TRBD1,.,TRBV6-1,TRBJ1-2,TGTGCCAGCAGTGAGGTGGAGAGGACAGGTGAACACTATGGCTACACCTTC,CASSEVERTGEHYGYTF
TRBD1,.,TRBV11-2,TRBJ1-6,TGTGCCAGCAGCTTCCTCGGGACAGGGAATAATTCACCCCTCCACTTT,CASSFLGTGNNSPLHF
.,.,TRBV6-2/TRBV6-3,TRBJ2-6,TGTGCCAGCAGTTACGAGGACTCTGGGGCCAACGTCCTGACTTTC,CASSYEDSGANVLTF
.,.,TRBV7-2,TRBJ1-1,TGTGCCAGCGGACCCAACAGGCGTTGGACTGAAGCTTTCTTT,CASGPNRRWTEAFF
.,.,TRBV2,TRBJ1-3,TGTGCCAGCATCCGACGGGGCTCTGGAAACACCATATATTTT,CASIRRGSGNTIYF
.,.,TRBV4-2,TRBJ2-7,TGTGCCAGCACCGGACGACAGGGAGGCTCCTACGAGCAGTACTTC,CASTGRQGGSYEQYF
.,.,TRBV6-2/TRBV6-3,TRBJ1-2,TGTGCCAGCAGTTACATACTCACTAACTATGGCTACACCTTC,CASSYILTNYGYTF
.,.,TRBV14,TRBJ1-2,TGTGCCAGCAGCCCGGAGACAGCAAACTATGGCTACACCTTC,CASSPETANYGYTF
TRBD2,.,TRBV10-3,TRBJ2-1,TGTGCCATCAGTGATAGGAGCGGGGGGGCGTCGGATAATGAGCAGTTCTTC,CAISDRSGGASDNEQFF
.,.,TRBV10-3,TRBJ2-7,TGTGCCATCAGTGCCCAGGAAGGCTACGAGCAGTACTTC,CAISAQEGYEQYF
.,.,TRBV4-2,TRBJ1-2,TGTGCCAGCAGCCAACCGTCCTATGGCTACACCTTC,CASSQPSYGYTF
TRBD1,.,TRBV11-3,TRBJ1-5,TGTGCCAGCAGCTTACCATTGGGACAGGGAAGCAATCAGCCCCAGCATTTT,CASSLPLGQGSNQPQHF
TRBD2,.,TRBV11-2,TRBJ2-7,TGTGCCAGCAGCTTAAACCCCCAACTAGCGTCCGAGCAGTACTTC,CASSLNPQLASEQYF
.,.,TRBV24-1,TRBJ1-2,TGTGCCACCAGTGATTCGACCCGACAACCAGATGGCTACACCTTC,CATSDSTRQPDGYTF
.,once,TRBV19,TRBJ1-5,TGTGCCAGTGGGGGCCTAAATCAGCCCCAGCATTTT,CASGGLNQPQHF
.,.,TRBV18,TRBJ1-1,TGTGCCAGCTCACCAGGGGGCGGGGGCAACACTGAAGCTTTCTTT,CASSPGGGGNTEAFF
.,.,TRBV6-2/TRBV6-3,TRBJ2-2,TGTGCCAGCAGTTACAGACTAGTCGGCACCGGGGAGCTGTTTTTT,CASSYRLVGTGELFF
.,.,TRBV9,TRBJ1-3,TGTGCCAGCAGCGTAGTTGGGAGCTCTGGAAACACCATATATTTT,CASSVVGSSGNTIYF